This entry describes one TCR beta chain. Its antigen is unidentified. This specimen belongs to a study of T cells in Graves' hyperthyroidism and ophthalmopathy. Investigators excluded patients with uncontrolled infection, other autoimmune disease, pregnancy or lactation. The TCR beta CDR3 regions underwent amplification using RNA transcripts as the source. HTBI primers were used for first-round RT-PCR of the TCR CDR3. A single record per CDR3 protein comes from TCRdb applying MiXCR to the multiplex PCR reads. Among about 380,000 distinct CDR3 sequences listed, roughly 14% were seen once. General study points: Ophthalmopathy and stable hyperthyroidism were separated by a 13 V-J model.

The V end lost 0 bases, the J end lost 8 bases, and 13 bases lay between the germline ends. The germline V gene encodes CDR1 LNHNV and CDR2 YYDKDF (reference sequence). The CDR3 loop spans 15 amino acids. The chain has TRBV15 and TRBJ1-4; D remains unclear. Specimen: blood. The receptor's source is a man aged 25-45 years with Graves' hyperthyroidism that later progressed to Graves' ophthalmopathy. DNA of the CDR3: TGTGCCACCAGCAGAGATGGTCAGGCGCAGGAAAAACTGTTTTTT. It is translated as CATSRDGQAQEKLFF.